Presented here are 16 T cell receptor beta chains from one specimen sequenced in a study of PD-L1 blockade in urothelial cancer. The assay was immunoSEQ multiplex PCR, and TCRdb's table has in-frame clones only and misses some. The table shows roughly 29,000 clones, with roughly 76% occurring only once. The sample consisted of PBMCs, taken around atezolizumab (anti-PD-L1) treatment. The receptors here all came from a man aged 45-65 years with urothelial cancer.

The genes are TRBV13 and TRBJ2-1; D not resolved. The length of the CDR3 is 14 residues. With 5 bases removed from V and 4 bases from J, the gap between germline ends came to 12 bases. Germline V lookup: CDR1 PRHDT, CDR2 FYEKMQ (reference sequence). CDR3 in amino acids: CASSTQRSYNEQFF. DNA of the CDR3: TGTGCCAGCAGCACACAACGCTCATACAATGAGCAGTTCTTC.

V is TRBV7-8 and J is TRBJ2-1; 12 positions match TRBD2. The CDR3 runs 16 residues. Germline V gene lookup returns CDR1 SGHVS and CDR2 FQNEAQ. J gave up 9 bases and V 0 bases, and 6 bases lay outside the gene matches. In DNA, the CDR3 is TGTGCCAGCAGCTTAGCGACTAGCGGGAGTTGGGGTGAGCAGTTCTTC. Amino acid sequence: CASSLATSGSWGEQFF. The full variable domain, in which reference TRBV7-8 and TRBJ2-1 provide the parts outside the CDR3, is GAGVSQSPRYKVAKRGQDVALRCDPISGHVSLFWYQQALGQGPEFLTYFQNEAQLDKSGLPSDRFFAERPEGSVSTLKIQRTQQEDSAVYLCASSLATSGSWGEQFFGPGTRLTVL.

This clone has just a few counts. The CDR3 loop is CAWSRGLISGANVLTF. The CDR3 DNA is TGTGCCTGGAGCCGGGGACTTATCTCTGGGGCCAACGTCCTGACTTTC. The chain joins TRBV30 to TRBJ2-6; TRBD2 might be the D (6 bases). CDR1 GTSNPN and CDR2 SVGIG come from the germline V gene (reference sequence). The CDR3 consists of 16 residues. Between the trimmed V and J ends, which lost 3 bases and 0 bases, there was a span of 12 bases. The entire variable domain, with the rest obtained from reference TRBV30 and TRBJ2-6, is as follows: SQTIHQWPATLVQPVGSPLSLECTVEGTSNPNLYWYRQAAGRGLQLLFYSVGIGQISSEVPQNLSASRPQDRQFILSSKKLLLSDSGFYLCAWSRGLISGANVLTFGAGSRLTVL.

This sequence joins TRBV12-5 and TRBJ2-5; tentatively, D is TRBD2 (5 bases). V shed 4 bases and J shed 2 bases, with 14 bases lying between them. Germline V CDR1 and CDR2: LGHNT, FRNRAP. The CDR3 has 15 amino acids. CDR3 amino acids: CASGSSPLVQETQYF. CDR3 coding DNA: TGTGCTAGTGGTTCATCTCCACTAGTTCAAGAGACCCAGTACTTC.

CDR3 amino acids: CASSMTGAGTGELFF. CDR3 in DNA: TGTGCCAGTAGTATGACAGGGGCGGGCACCGGGGAGCTGTTTTTT. The rearrangement uses TRBV19 and TRBJ2-2, with TRBD1 matching over 8 bases. The CDR3 has 15 amino acids. In germline, CDR1 is LNHDA, CDR2 SQIVND (reference sequence). V shed 3 bases and J 4 bases; nucleotides not matched to a gene: 4.

The V gene is TRBV29-1, the J gene TRBJ2-2; TRBD1 matches 8 bases. CDR1 is SQVTM and CDR2 is ANQGSEA in the germline V gene. CDR3 length: 13 amino acids. With 7 bases clipped from V and 2 bases from J, the junction kept 3 bases outside the gene matches. CDR3: CSADRGNTGELFF. CDR3 in DNA: TGCAGCGCCGACAGGGGCAACACCGGGGAGCTGTTTTTT.

Judged by abundance, this clone is medium-sized (0.01 to 0.1%). The rearrangement uses TRBV4-1 and TRBJ1-6; D gene ambiguous. This CDR3 is 17 amino acids long. In germline, CDR1 is MGHRA, CDR2 YSYEKL. Between the trimmed V and J ends, which lost 1 base and 3 bases, there was a span of 13 bases. The CDR3 DNA follows: TGCGCCAGCAGCCAAGGGGCAGGCGGGGACTATAATTCACCCCTCCACTTT. Translated, it gives CASSQGAGGDYNSPLHF.

The V and J genes are TRBV9 and TRBJ2-1; 8 nucleotides line up with TRBD1. The junction had 4 bases not matched to a gene; V was cut back by 0 bases and J by 5 bases. CDR1 and CDR2 (germline): SGDLS, YYNGEE. This CDR3 contains 15 residues. Here the CDR3 DNA reads TGTGCCAGCAGCGTAGCCGACAGGGGACACAATGAGCAGTTCTTC. Translating it yields CASSVADRGHNEQFF.

V and J are TRBV27 and TRBJ2-7, with 10 bases that match TRBD2. Germline CDR1 and CDR2: MNHEY and SMNVEV (reference sequence). The CDR3 contains 15 residues. With 6 bases clipped from V and 3 bases from J, the junction kept 8 bases outside the gene matches. In DNA form, the CDR3 reads TGTGCCAGCAGGATGGGGGCTAGCGGGAGCTACGAGCAGTACTTC. The encoded protein is CASRMGASGSYEQYF.

This clone showed up just once. In nucleotides, the CDR3 is TGTGCCAGCAGTTTTGCGGGGGGGCAATCCGGGGAGCTGTTTTTT. Amino acids: CASSFAGGQSGELFF. The gene calls are TRBV28 and TRBJ2-2; TRBD2 agrees at 9 bases. V was clipped by 3 bases and J by 6 bases; unmatched bases: 5. Germline V gene sequence: CDR1 MDHEN, CDR2 SYDVKM. The CDR3 is 15 amino acids.

The V call is TRBV12-2, the J call TRBJ1-2. TRBV12-2 is termed a pseudogene. This CDR3 has 16 amino acids. The CDR3 protein is CASRLREGGSIIGYTF. For the CDR3, the DNA is TGTGCAAGTCGCTTAAGGGAGGGTGGGTCAATTATAGGCTACACCTTC.

The chain combines TRBV19 with TRBJ1-2; 7 positions agree with TRBD1. The CDR3 is 13 amino acids. Per the germline V gene, CDR1 is LNHDA and CDR2 is SQIVND (reference sequence). J lost 8 bases, V lost 5 bases, and 8 bases had no gene match. CDR3: CASSLQGVLGYTF. The CDR3 coding sequence is TGTGCCAGTAGTCTCCAGGGGGTGTTGGGCTACACCTTC.

This clone was seen a few times. This chain links TRBV10-3 with TRBJ1-5, with TRBD1 matching over 7 bases. The germline CDR1 and CDR2 sequences are ENHRY and SYGVKD. The CDR3 consists of 14 residues. The trim removed 4 bases at V and 7 bases at J, leaving 7 bases unmatched. The CDR3 DNA sequence: TGTGCCATCAGTGCCCTCGACAGGGCCCAGCCCCAGCATTTT. It is translated as CAISALDRAQPQHF.

In this sample, this clone turned up a few times. This sequence joins TRBV28 and TRBJ2-7; no clear D gene. The CDR3 is 13 amino acids. V was clipped by 0 bases and J by 0 bases, with 3 bases between them. CDR1 is MDHEN and CDR2 is SYDVKM in the germline V gene. The CDR3 reads CASSLWGSYEQYV. In DNA form, the CDR3 reads TGTGCCAGCAGTTTATGGGGCTCCTACGAGCAGTACGTC.

This chain links TRBV28 with TRBJ2-5; tentatively, D is TRBD2 (6 bases). The V and J ends lost 7 bases and 7 bases respectively, with 16 bases between them. Germline V CDR1 and CDR2: MDHEN, SYDVKM. This CDR3 has 13 amino acids. This CDR3 is CASTTGGLGTQYF. CDR3 in DNA: TGTGCCAGCACTACCGGAGGGTTGGGGACCCAGTACTTC.

The table lists this clone with a few counts. The V call is TRBV30, the J call TRBJ2-7; a possible D gene is TRBD2 (6 bases). This CDR3 contains 14 residues. Germline CDR1 reads GTSNPN; CDR2 reads SVGIG (reference sequence). Trimming cost V 4 bases and J 0 bases, with 13 bases left between them. The CDR3 reads CAWKPGVPSYEQYF. The CDR3 DNA sequence: TGTGCCTGGAAACCGGGAGTGCCCTCCTACGAGCAGTACTTC.